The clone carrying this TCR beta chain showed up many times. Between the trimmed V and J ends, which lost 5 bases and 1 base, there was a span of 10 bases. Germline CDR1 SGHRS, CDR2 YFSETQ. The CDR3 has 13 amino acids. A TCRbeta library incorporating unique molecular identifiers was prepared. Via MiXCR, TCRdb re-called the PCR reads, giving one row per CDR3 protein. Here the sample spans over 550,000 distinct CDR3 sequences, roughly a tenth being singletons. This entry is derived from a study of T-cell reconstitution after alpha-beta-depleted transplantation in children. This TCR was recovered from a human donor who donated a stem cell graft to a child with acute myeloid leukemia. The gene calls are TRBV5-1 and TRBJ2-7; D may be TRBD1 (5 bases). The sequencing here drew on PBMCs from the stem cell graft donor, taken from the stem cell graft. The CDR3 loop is CASSSGISYEQYF. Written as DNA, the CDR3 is TGCGCCAGCAGTTCAGGGATTTCCTACGAGCAGTACTTC.